This entry features one T cell receptor (beta chain) sequence. Its antigen is still unknown. These data originate in a study of T cell responses to AZD1222 COVID-19 vaccine. Study observations and caveats: Among the donors, most were white British and more were female, and clonal diversity was possibly underestimated. Among AZD1222 vaccinees, only 5 to 7 were seropositive at baseline. Breadth and depth of Spike-specific TCRs rose after two AZD1222 doses.

Trimming shortened V by 6 bases and J by 0 bases, and 9 bases separated the two germline ends. Germline CDR1 WNHNN, CDR2 SYGVQD (reference sequence). This CDR3 contains 13 residues. TCRdb's table, derived via immunoSEQ multiplex PCR, lists solely in-frame clones and lacks some. Here the sample spans about 130,000 clones, 80% to 90% being singletons. This receptor was identified in an adult in good health. Source: peripheral blood, taken on day 0 of AZD1222 vaccination. V and J are TRBV10-1 and TRBJ2-7, with D possibly being TRBD1 (5 bases). The DNA for the CDR3 is TGCGCCAGCAGATACAGGTGCTCCTACGAGCAGTACTTC. Its translation is CASRYRCSYEQYF.